This T cell receptor beta chain emerged from a study of shared clonotypes between healthy human individuals. This clone was counted ten times or more. The antigen remains undetermined. Study-wide points: Researchers found naive subsets generally carried larger estimated richness than memory subsets. The genetic and exposure-history diversity represented was limited by few donors. Rarefaction gave evidence that sorted-subset sequencing remained incomplete despite large depth.

Clones were read by immunoSEQ multiplex PCR, and TCRdb kept only the in-frame ones, dropping some. The repertoire includes 980,000 or so clones, roughly 72% of them detected once, and around 1.4% sits in the top ten. Those who donated, Caucasian adults without exception, all lived in Nashville, Tennessee. This CDR3 is built from 15 residues. Germline CDR1 reads SGDLS; CDR2 reads YYNGEE. Trimming at V came to 0 bases and at J to 3 bases, leaving 2 bases not matched to a gene. Material: memory CD4+ T cells sorted from blood. The subset: CD45RA-negative fraction. The chain links TRBV9 to TRBJ2-7; 11 positions match TRBD1. This receptor was obtained from a man younger than 30 in good health. CDR3 loop: CASSVGGTGGYEQYF. The DNA of the CDR3 is TGTGCCAGCAGCGTAGGTGGGACAGGGGGCTACGAGCAGTACTTC. The full variable domain, its missing parts supplied by reference TRBV9 and TRBJ2-7, is DSGVTQTPKHLITATGQRVTLRCSPRSGDLSVYWYQQSLDQGLQFLIQYYNGEERAKGNILERFSAQQFPDLHSELNLSSLELGDSALYFCASSVGGTGGYEQYFGPGTRLTVT.